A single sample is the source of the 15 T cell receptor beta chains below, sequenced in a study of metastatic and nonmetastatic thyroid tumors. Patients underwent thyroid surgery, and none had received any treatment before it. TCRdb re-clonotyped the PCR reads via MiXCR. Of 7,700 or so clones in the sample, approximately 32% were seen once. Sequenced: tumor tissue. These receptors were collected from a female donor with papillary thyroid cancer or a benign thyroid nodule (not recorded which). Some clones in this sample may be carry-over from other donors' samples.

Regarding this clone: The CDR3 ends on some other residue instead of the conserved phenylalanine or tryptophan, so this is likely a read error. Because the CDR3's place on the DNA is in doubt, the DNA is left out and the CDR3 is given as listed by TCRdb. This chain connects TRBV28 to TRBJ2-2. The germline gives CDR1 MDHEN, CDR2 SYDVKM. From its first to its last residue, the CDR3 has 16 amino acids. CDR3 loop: CASSLSWVTLTGERFV.

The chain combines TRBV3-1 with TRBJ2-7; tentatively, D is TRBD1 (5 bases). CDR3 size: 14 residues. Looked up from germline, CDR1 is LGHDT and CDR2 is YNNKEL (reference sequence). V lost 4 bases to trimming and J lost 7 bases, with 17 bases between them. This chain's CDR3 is CASSPGSQGREQYF. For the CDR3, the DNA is TGTGCCAGCAGCCCCGGGTCCCAGGGTAGGGAGCAGTACTTC.

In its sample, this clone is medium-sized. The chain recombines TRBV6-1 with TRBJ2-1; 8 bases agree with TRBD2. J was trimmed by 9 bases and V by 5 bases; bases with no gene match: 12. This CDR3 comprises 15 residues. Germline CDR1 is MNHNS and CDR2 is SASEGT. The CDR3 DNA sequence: TGTGCCAGCAGTAGGGAGGGACTAGTGGAAGTTGAGCAGTTCTTC. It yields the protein CASSREGLVEVEQFF.

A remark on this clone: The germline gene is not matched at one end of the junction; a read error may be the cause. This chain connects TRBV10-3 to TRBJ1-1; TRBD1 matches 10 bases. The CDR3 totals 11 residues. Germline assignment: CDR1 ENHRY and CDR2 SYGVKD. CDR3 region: CAPLIPGQGGF. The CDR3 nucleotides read TGTGCCCCATTAATCCCTGGACAGGGGGGATTT.

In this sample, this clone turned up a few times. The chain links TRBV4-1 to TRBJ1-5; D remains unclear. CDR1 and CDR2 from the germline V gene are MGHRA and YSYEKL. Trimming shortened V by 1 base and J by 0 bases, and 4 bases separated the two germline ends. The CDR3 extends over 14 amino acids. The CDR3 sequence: CASSQGHSNQPQHF. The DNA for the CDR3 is TGCGCCAGCAGCCAAGGACATAGCAATCAGCCCCAGCATTTT.

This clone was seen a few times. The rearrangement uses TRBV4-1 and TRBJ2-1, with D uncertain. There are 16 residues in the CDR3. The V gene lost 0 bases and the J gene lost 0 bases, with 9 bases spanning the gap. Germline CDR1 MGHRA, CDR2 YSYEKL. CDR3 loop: CASSQEQLSSYNEQFF. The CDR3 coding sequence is TGCGCCAGCAGCCAAGAACAGTTAAGCTCCTACAATGAGCAGTTCTTC.

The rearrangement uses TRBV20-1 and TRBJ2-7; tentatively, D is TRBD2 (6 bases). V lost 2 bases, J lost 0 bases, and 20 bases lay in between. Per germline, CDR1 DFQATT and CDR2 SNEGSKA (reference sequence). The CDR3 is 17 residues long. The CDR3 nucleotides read TGCAGTGCTAGATACGGAGGGTTTGGGTTGAGCTCCTACGAGCAGTACTTC. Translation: CSARYGGFGLSSYEQYF.

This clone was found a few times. This CDR3 is CASSYTRTGGGYGYTF. The CDR3 nucleotides read TGTGCCAGCAGTTACACTCGGACAGGGGGCGGCTATGGCTACACCTTC. The chain recombines TRBV6-2 or TRBV6-3 with TRBJ1-2; 11 bases map to TRBD1. The V and J ends lost 2 bases and 4 bases, in that order; junction bases with no gene match: 6. The CDR3 has 16 residues. Germline assignment: CDR1 MNHEY and CDR2 SVGEGT.

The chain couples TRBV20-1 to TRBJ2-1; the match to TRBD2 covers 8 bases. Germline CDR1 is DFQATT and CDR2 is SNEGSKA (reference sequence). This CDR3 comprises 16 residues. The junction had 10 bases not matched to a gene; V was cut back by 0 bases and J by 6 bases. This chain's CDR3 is CSARDLSGTSGNEQFF. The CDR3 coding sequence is TGCAGTGCTAGAGATCTTAGCGGGACCTCCGGCAATGAGCAGTTCTTC.

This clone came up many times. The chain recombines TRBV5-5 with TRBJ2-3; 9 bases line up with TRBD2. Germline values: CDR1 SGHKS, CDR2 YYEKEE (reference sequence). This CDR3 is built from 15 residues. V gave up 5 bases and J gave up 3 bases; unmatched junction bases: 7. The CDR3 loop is CASSLLAGLTDTQYF. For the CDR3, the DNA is TGTGCCAGCAGTTTACTAGCGGGTCTTACAGATACGCAGTATTTT.

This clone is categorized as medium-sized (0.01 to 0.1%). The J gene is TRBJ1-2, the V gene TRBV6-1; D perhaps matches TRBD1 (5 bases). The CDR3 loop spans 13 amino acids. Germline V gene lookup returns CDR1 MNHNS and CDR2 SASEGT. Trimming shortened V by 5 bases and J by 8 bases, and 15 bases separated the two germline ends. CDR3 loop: CASSFAGRGGYTF. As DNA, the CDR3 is TGTGCCAGCAGTTTCGCGGGACGGGGAGGCTACACCTTC.

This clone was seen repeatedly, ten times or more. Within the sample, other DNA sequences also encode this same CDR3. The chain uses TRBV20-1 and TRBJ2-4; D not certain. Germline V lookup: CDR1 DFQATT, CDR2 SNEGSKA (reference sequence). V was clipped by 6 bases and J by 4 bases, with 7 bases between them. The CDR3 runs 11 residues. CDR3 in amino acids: CSAGGKNIQYF. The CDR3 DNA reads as TGCAGTGCCGGTGGAAAAAACATTCAGTACTTC.

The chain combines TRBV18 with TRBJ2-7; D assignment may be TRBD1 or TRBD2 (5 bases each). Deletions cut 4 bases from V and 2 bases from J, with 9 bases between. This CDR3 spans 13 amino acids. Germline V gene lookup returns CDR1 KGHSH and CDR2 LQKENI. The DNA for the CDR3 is TGTGCCAGCTCACAGGGACCTACCTACGAGCAGTACTTC. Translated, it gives CASSQGPTYEQYF.

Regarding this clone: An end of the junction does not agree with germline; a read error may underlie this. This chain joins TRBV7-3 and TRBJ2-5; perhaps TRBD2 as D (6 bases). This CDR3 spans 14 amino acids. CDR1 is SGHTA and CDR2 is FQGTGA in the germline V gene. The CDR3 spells CARSLGSGEETQYF. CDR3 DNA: TGTGCCAGAAGCTTAGGGAGTGGGGAGGAGACACAGTACTTC.

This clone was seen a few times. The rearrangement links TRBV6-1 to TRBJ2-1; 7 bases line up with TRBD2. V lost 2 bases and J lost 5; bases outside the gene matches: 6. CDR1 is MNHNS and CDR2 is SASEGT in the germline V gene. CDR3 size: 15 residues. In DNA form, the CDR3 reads TGTGCCAGCAGTGAATGGGCTAGCGGACACAATGAGCAGTTCTTC. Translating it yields CASSEWASGHNEQFF.